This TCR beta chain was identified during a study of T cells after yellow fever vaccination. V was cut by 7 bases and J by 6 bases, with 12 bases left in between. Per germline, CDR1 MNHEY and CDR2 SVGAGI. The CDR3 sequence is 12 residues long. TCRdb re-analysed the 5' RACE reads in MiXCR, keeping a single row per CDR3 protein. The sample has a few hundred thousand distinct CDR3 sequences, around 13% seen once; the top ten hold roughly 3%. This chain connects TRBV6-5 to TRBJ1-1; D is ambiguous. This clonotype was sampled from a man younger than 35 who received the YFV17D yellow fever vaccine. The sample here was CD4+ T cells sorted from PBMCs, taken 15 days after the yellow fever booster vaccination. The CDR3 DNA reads TGTGCCAGCAAGCTCCAGGATTCTGAAGCTTTCTTT. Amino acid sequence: CASKLQDSEAFF.